A single T cell receptor (beta chain) is shown here with its context. No antigen is known for it. TCRdb's table, derived via immunoSEQ multiplex PCR, lists solely in-frame clones and lacks some. The data hold tens of thousands of clones, with less than 85% observed a single time. The record originates from a study of radiotherapy plus CTLA-4 blockade in lung cancer. At the level of the study: Among patients, about 20% showed objective responses, and approximately 29% had disease control.

General study points: With interferon-beta, early dynamics of blood T cell clones were reported to best predict response.

CDR1 SGHRS and CDR2 YFSETQ come from the germline V gene. The V end lost 0 bases, the J end lost 8 bases, and 11 bases lay between the germline ends. This CDR3 is built from 13 residues. This clonotype was obtained from a human donor with non-small cell lung cancer who had stable disease on radiotherapy plus ipilimumab. The chain carries TRBV5-1 and TRBJ1-1; D is perhaps TRBD1 (6 bases). Sequencing was performed on peripheral blood, taken from a patient treated with radiotherapy plus ipilimumab. CDR3 loop: CASSLVGGQEAFF. For the CDR3, the DNA is TGCGCCAGCAGCTTGGTGGGGGGCCAAGAAGCTTTCTTT.